The present entry profiles one TCR beta chain with its context. V lost 0 bases and J lost 5; bases outside the gene matches: 3. The CDR3 spans 15 residues. CDR1 is WSHSY and CDR2 is SAAADI in the germline V gene. The sample comes from a study of blood T cell repertoires in COVID-19. Study in general: The samples span acute and convalescent COVID-19 from the United States, Italy and Spain. Sample material is recorded as cDNA or gDNA derived from T cells, B-cell-depleted T cells, or PBMCs.

Patients from Seattle were sampled longitudinally, starting during active infection. Authors' processing steps: Reference gene primer amplification gave estimated nucleated cell counts. The protocol was immunoSEQ multiplex PCR, while the TCRdb copy is restricted to in-frame clones and leaves out a portion. Clone size and the V and J calls come from that table; the DNA yielded D and trimming. The sample consists of 150,000 to 200,000 clones, roughly 86% of them appearing once. Sequenced material: peripheral blood. The V call is TRBV10-2, the J call TRBJ1-2; 10 bases agree with TRBD1. The receptor was isolated from a woman of 80 years or more with COVID-19, enrolled during active disease. CDR3: CASSESTGGGYGYTF. DNA of the CDR3: TGCGCCAGCAGTGAGTCGACAGGGGGCGGTTATGGCTACACCTTC.